This TCR beta chain was identified in a study of blood T cells in healthy people across ages. This CDR3 contains 14 residues. J was trimmed by 7 bases and V by 1 base; bases with no gene match: 5. Germline V gene lookup returns CDR1 SEHNR and CDR2 FQNEAQ (reference sequence). The study, taken as a whole, reports: With age, beta diversity per million T cells declined roughly linearly, significantly by about 40.

Alongside a J-beta primer mix, a sample-barcoded 5' primer served in a second PCR lasting about 7 to 12 cycles. A single record per CDR3 protein comes from TCRdb applying MiXCR to the 5' RACE reads. The table includes about 1,800,000 distinct CDR3 sequences, about 30% detected once. This clonotype was seen a few times. Its specificity is not known. This clonotype was sampled from a woman aged 25 to 45 in good health. The rearrangement uses TRBV7-9 and TRBJ1-1; 8 bases line up with TRBD1. Sequencing used blood. The DNA of the CDR3 is TGTGCCAGCAGCTTAGAAATCGGGACAGGTGAAGCTTTCTTT. It encodes CASSLEIGTGEAFF.